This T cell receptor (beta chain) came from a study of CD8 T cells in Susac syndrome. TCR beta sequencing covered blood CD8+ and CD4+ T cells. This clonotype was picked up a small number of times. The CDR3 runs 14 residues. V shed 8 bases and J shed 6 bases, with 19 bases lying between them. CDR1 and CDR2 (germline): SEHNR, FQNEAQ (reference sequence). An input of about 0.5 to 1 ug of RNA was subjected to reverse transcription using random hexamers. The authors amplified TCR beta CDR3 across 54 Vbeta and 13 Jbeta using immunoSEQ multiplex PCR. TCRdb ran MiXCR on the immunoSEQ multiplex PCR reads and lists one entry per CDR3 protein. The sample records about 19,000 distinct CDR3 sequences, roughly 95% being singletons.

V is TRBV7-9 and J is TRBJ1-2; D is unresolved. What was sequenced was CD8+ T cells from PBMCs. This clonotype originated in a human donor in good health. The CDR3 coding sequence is TGTGCCAGCCACCACCCCATTCGGTTGGATGGCTACACCTTC. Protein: CASHHPIRLDGYTF.